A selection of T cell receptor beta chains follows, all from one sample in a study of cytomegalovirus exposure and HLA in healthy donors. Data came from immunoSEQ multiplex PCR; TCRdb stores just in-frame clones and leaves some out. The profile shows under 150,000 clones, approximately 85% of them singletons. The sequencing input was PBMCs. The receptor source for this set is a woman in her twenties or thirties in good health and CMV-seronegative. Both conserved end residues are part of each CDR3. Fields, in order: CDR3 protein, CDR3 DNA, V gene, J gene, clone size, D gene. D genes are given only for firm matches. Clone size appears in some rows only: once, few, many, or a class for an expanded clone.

CASSPQGSGANVLTF	TGTGCCAGCTCACCGCAGGGATCAGGGGCCAACGTCCTGACTTTC	TRBV18	TRBJ2-6	NA	NA
CASSPQAGGTDTQYF	TGTGCCAGCAGCCCCCAGGCGGGGGGAACAGATACGCAGTATTTT	TRBV7-3	TRBJ2-3	NA	TRBD2
CASSHPGLDTQYF	TGTGCCAGCAGCCATCCAGGCTTAGATACGCAGTATTTT	TRBV7-2	TRBJ2-3	NA	NA
CASSPPRSGPTNGYTF	TGTGCCAGCTCACCACCAAGATCAGGGCCCACAAATGGCTACACCTTC	TRBV18	TRBJ1-2	NA	NA
CASSYTSETQYF	TGTGCCAGCAGTTACACTAGTGAGACCCAGTACTTC	TRBV6-6	TRBJ2-5	NA	NA
CASSPGAGDRTDTQYF	TGTGCCAGCAGCCCCGGAGCGGGGGACCGCACAGATACGCAGTATTTT	TRBV11-3	TRBJ2-3	NA	TRBD2
CASGTGGPNQPQHF	TGTGCCAGCGGGACAGGGGGACCCAATCAGCCCCAGCATTTT	TRBV2	TRBJ1-5	NA	TRBD1
CASSLGGDQPQHF	TGTGCCAGCAGCTTGGGAGGAGATCAGCCCCAGCATTTT	TRBV5-4	TRBJ1-5	NA	NA
CASSSGGLVTEAFF	TGTGCCAGCAGTTCGGGGGGTTTAGTCACTGAAGCTTTCTTT	TRBV27	TRBJ1-1	NA	NA
CATGTSEGDRETQYF	TGTGCCACCGGGACTAGCGAAGGCGACCGGGAGACCCAGTACTTC	TRBV10-3	TRBJ2-5	NA	TRBD2
CAAGGDVPRNTGELFF	TGTGCCGCCGGCGGGGATGTACCGCGGAACACCGGGGAGCTGTTTTTT	TRBV10-3	TRBJ2-2	NA	NA
CASSLERGTEAFF	TGCGCCAGCAGCTTGGAACGGGGCACTGAAGCTTTCTTT	TRBV5-1	TRBJ1-1	NA	NA
CASSLDLSGGEAFF	TGTGCCAGCAGCTTAGATCTGTCGGGAGGTGAAGCTTTCTTT	TRBV11-2	TRBJ1-1	NA	NA
CARSWRGGFGNEQFF	TGTGCCAGAAGCTGGCGGGGGGGTTTTGGGAATGAGCAGTTCTTC	TRBV5-3	TRBJ2-1	once	TRBD2
CASRPGQSSYNEQFF	TGTGCCAGCAGACCCGGACAGAGCTCCTACAATGAGCAGTTCTTC	TRBV5-8	TRBJ2-1	NA	NA
CASSLGPQGTEAFF	TGTGCCAGCAGCTTAGGACCACAGGGAACTGAAGCTTTCTTT	TRBV13	TRBJ1-1	NA	NA
CASSIDRGDYGYTF	TGTGCCAGCAGCATCGACAGGGGGGACTATGGCTACACCTTC	TRBV9	TRBJ1-2	once	TRBD1
CASRPQALSNQPQHF	TGTGCCAGCAGACCCCAAGCCCTCAGCAATCAGCCCCAGCATTTT	TRBV6-1	TRBJ1-5	NA	NA